Reported below is one TCR beta chain. The entry originates in a study of blood T cell repertoires in COVID-19. Whole-study context: There were acute and convalescent COVID-19 samples, and they came from the United States, Italy and Spain.

How the authors handled the data: Amplification from reference gene primers served as the basis for estimated nucleated cell counts. Here immunoSEQ multiplex PCR was the method, and the copy in TCRdb shows in-frame clones only, minus some. The V and J calls and clone size are taken from that table; D and trimming were inferred from the DNA. Here the sample spans about 150,000 clones, around 84% being singletons. Germline CDR1 and CDR2: LNHDA and SQIVND (reference sequence). CDR3 length equals 14 residues. V dropped 5 bases and J dropped 2; count of bases not matched to a gene: 4. The clonotype was recovered from a woman in her fifties or sixties in a cohort sampled during active or convalescent COVID-19. Input material: peripheral blood. The V and J genes are TRBV19 and TRBJ2-7; TRBD1 matches at 9 bases. CDR3 in amino acids: CASSVGQGPYEQYF. The CDR3 DNA reads as TGTGCCAGTAGTGTGGGACAGGGCCCCTACGAGCAGTACTTC.